One sample yielded the 14 T cell receptor beta chains listed below, sequenced in a study of post-analysis software for immune sequencing data. Overall study findings and caveats: There were five TRBV segments more frequent in patients than controls, and TRBV5-6, TRBV5-1 and TRBV20-1 were among them.

Presence of unique molecular identifiers characterized the TCR beta cDNA libraries. TCRdb redid the calling of the PCR reads with MiXCR, one entry per CDR3 protein. The sample includes roughly 650,000 distinct CDR3 sequences, more than 50% of them seen just once. These receptors' antigens are unknown. Sequenced input: blood. The receptors originated from a girl under 10 years old with multiple sclerosis.

The sample holds one count of this clonotype. The rearrangement joins TRBV6-1 to TRBJ1-2; D is possibly TRBD1 (6 bases). Germline CDR1 is MNHNS and CDR2 is SASEGT. V was pared by 6 bases and J by 0 bases, with 14 bases between. The CDR3 has 15 residues. The CDR3 DNA follows: TGTGCCAGCAGCAGTACAGGGTCCGCTAACTATGGCTACACCTTC. Its protein product is CASSSTGSANYGYTF.

V gene TRBV20-1 combines with J gene TRBJ2-1; TRBD1 or TRBD2 may be the D gene (5 bases each). CDR1 and CDR2 (germline): DFQATT, SNEGSKA (reference sequence). This CDR3 is built from 17 residues. The V end was cut by 0 bases, the J end by 0 bases, with 15 bases between. CDR3: CSARDHGAGLSYNEQFF. The DNA for the CDR3 is TGCAGTGCTAGAGATCATGGGGCGGGCCTCTCCTACAATGAGCAGTTCTTC.

This chain joins TRBV29-1 and TRBJ2-7; D is unresolved. The germline V gene has CDR1 SQVTM and CDR2 ANQGSEA. The V end lost 6 bases, the J end lost 2 bases, and 17 bases lay between the germline ends. This CDR3 is built from 14 residues. In DNA form, the CDR3 reads TGCAGCGTGGGTGAAGGGTCCCTGACCTACGAGCAGTACTTC. The encoded protein is CSVGEGSLTYEQYF.

This clonotype was seen a few times. The chain joins TRBV20-1 to TRBJ1-5, with D uncertain. Trimming removed 0 bases at V and 5 bases at J, with 8 bases between. There are 13 residues in the CDR3. Germline V gives CDR1 DFQATT, CDR2 SNEGSKA (reference sequence). CDR3 sequence: CSAREGGDQPQHF. The DNA for the CDR3 is TGCAGTGCTAGAGAGGGAGGCGATCAGCCCCAGCATTTT.

This chain connects TRBV4-1 to TRBJ2-7; 8 bases line up with TRBD2. The CDR3 has 16 amino acids. After removal of 1 base from V and 0 bases from J, the junction contained 5 bases not matched to a gene. Germline V gene sequence: CDR1 MGHRA, CDR2 YSYEKL. Written as DNA, the CDR3 is TGCGCCAGCAGCCAAGTGGCGAGCGGGAGCTCCTACGAGCAGTACTTC. Its translation: CASSQVASGSSYEQYF.

The chain's CDR3 is CSASRDRSATNEKLFF. As DNA, the CDR3 is TGCAGTGCTAGCCGGGACAGGAGTGCAACTAATGAAAAACTGTTTTTT. The chain uses TRBV20-1 and TRBJ1-4; 8 nucleotides line up with TRBD1. The trim removed 3 bases at V and 0 bases at J, leaving 6 bases unmatched. The CDR3 has 16 residues. Germline values: CDR1 DFQATT, CDR2 SNEGSKA (reference sequence).

The chain joins TRBV29-1 to TRBJ2-7; D unresolved. The DNA end is more similar to TRBJ2-5, so the J call may be wrong. Germline values: CDR1 SQVTM, CDR2 ANQGSEA. This CDR3 region has 15 residues. The CDR3 DNA reads as TGCAGCGTTGATCTAGTTCCCCCAGTACGAGAGACCCAGTACTTC. This codes for CSVDLVPPVRETQYF.

This chain connects TRBV7-9 to TRBJ2-5, with D tentatively TRBD1 (6 bases). Between the trimmed V and J ends, which lost 5 bases and 11 bases, there was a span of 21 bases. This CDR3 spans 14 amino acids. The germline gives CDR1 SEHNR, CDR2 FQNEAQ (reference sequence). The chain's CDR3 is CASSPLTGTREQYF. CDR3 coding DNA: TGTGCCAGCAGCCCTCTGACGGGGACAAGGGAGCAGTACTTC. Full variable domain (outside the CDR3, taken from reference TRBV7-9 and TRBJ2-5): DTGVSQNPRHKITKRGQNVTFRCDPISEHNRLYWYRQTLGQGPEFLTYFQNEAQLEKSRLLSDRFSAERPKGSFSTLEIQRTEQGDSAMYLCASSPLTGTREQYFGPGTRLLVL.

This clonotype showed up just once. The chain employs TRBV29-1 and TRBJ2-1, with TRBD2 matching 8 bases. The CDR3 is made up of 14 amino acids. Germline V gives CDR1 SQVTM, CDR2 ANQGSEA. Trimming cost V 5 bases and J 6 bases; bases outside gene matches: 9. The CDR3 DNA reads TGCAGCGTTTTTGGTGCGGGAGGATCCAATGAGCAGTTCTTC. It is translated as CSVFGAGGSNEQFF.

This clonotype was seen more than once but under ten times. The chain couples TRBV20-1 to TRBJ2-5; 9 bases line up with TRBD2. The J segment lost 4 bases and the V segment lost 3 bases, leaving 15 bases of the junction unmatched. This CDR3 comprises 17 residues. Per the germline V gene, CDR1 is DFQATT and CDR2 is SNEGSKA (reference sequence). For the CDR3, the DNA is TGCAGTGCTAGTCCCTCTGGATCCGGCGGGAGGGCAGAGACCCAGTACTTC. Residues: CSASPSGSGGRAETQYF.

V usage is TRBV29-1 and J usage is TRBJ1-1, with 8 bases identical to TRBD1. Germline V gene sequence: CDR1 SQVTM, CDR2 ANQGSEA. The length of the CDR3 is 13 residues. The ends lost 4 bases at V and 0 bases at J; junction bases unmatched: 1. CDR3 coding DNA: TGCAGCGTTGGGACAGGGATGAACACTGAAGCTTTCTTT. Translating it yields CSVGTGMNTEAFF.

The DNA of the CDR3 is TGCAGTGCTAGTGGGGGGCTAGATGAGCAGTTCTTC. Amino acids: CSASGGLDEQFF. This chain links TRBV20-1 with TRBJ2-1; D may be TRBD1 or TRBD2 (6 bases each). The CDR3 runs 12 residues. The germline V gene encodes CDR1 DFQATT and CDR2 SNEGSKA (reference sequence). V was trimmed by 3 bases and J by 8 bases, leaving 11 bases between them.

The chain employs TRBV20-1 and TRBJ2-7; 12 nucleotides line up with TRBD2. The CDR3 consists of 14 residues. From germline, CDR1 is DFQATT and CDR2 SNEGSKA (reference sequence). The trim removed 3 bases at V and 4 bases at J, leaving 4 bases unmatched. This chain's CDR3 is CSARGTSGLYEQYF. In nucleotides, the CDR3 is TGCAGTGCTAGGGGGACTAGCGGGCTTTACGAGCAGTACTTC.

V usage is TRBV9 and J usage is TRBJ1-1; D is ambiguous. Germline values: CDR1 SGDLS, CDR2 YYNGEE. The CDR3 spans 13 residues. Deletions cut 0 bases from V and 5 bases from J, with 8 bases between. The CDR3 here is CASSVGLRTEAFF. CDR3 in DNA: TGTGCCAGCAGCGTAGGATTAAGGACTGAAGCTTTCTTT.